The subject of this entry is one T cell receptor (beta chain). Repertoires were generated with immunoSEQ multiplex PCR, while TCRdb's copy carries only in-frame clones and drops some. This sample yields more than 70,000 clones, of which 65% to 90% are seen a single time; approximately 6.8% belongs to the top ten. The data are from a study of blood T cell repertoires in COVID-19. CDR1 is SGHAT, CDR2 FQNNGV, per germline. The CDR3 spans 15 residues. Trimming removed 10 bases from V and 0 bases from J, with 16 bases in between. This rearrangement joins TRBV11-2 to TRBJ1-3; D gene unclear. Sequenced: peripheral blood. This TCR was sampled from a man aged 55-75 years with acute or convalescent COVID-19. Written as DNA, the CDR3 is TGTGCCACCTGGTCAGGAAGTTACTCTGGAAACACCATATATTTT. As protein: CATWSGSYSGNTIYF.